This TCR beta chain derives from a study of T-cell reconstitution after alpha-beta-depleted transplantation in children. Construction of the TCRbeta library involved unique molecular identifiers. TCRdb redid the calling of the PCR reads with MiXCR, one entry per CDR3 protein. In the table there are 75,000 to 100,000 distinct CDR3 sequences, approximately 9.2% of which are singletons. CDR3 length: 13 residues. The germline CDR1 and CDR2 sequences are DFQATT and SNEGSKA (reference sequence). Deletions cut 3 bases from V and 0 bases from J, with 7 bases between. The sequencing used PBMCs from the stem cell graft donor, collected from the stem cell graft. The chain carries TRBV20-1 and TRBJ2-3; perhaps TRBD2 as D (5 bases). This TCR derives from a human donor who donated a stem cell graft to a child with congenital amegakaryocytic thrombocytopenia. CDR3 protein: CSARDFSTDTQYF. CDR3 sequence (DNA): TGCAGTGCTAGGGACTTCAGCACAGATACGCAGTATTTT.